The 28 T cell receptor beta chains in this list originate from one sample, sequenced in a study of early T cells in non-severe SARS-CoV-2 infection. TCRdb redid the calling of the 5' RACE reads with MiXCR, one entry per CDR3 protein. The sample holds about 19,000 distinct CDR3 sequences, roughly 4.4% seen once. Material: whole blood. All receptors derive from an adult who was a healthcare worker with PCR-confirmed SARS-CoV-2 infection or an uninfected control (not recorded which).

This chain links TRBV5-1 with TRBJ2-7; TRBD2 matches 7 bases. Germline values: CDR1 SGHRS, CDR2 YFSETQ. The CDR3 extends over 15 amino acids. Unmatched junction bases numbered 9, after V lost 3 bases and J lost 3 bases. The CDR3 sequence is CASSYMTSRGYEQYF. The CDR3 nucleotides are TGCGCCAGCAGCTACATGACTAGCAGAGGCTACGAGCAGTACTTC.

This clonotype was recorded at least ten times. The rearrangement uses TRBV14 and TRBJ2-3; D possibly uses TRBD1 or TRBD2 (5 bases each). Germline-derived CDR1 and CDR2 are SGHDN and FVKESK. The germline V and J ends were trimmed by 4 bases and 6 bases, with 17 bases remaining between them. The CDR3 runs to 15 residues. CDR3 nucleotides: TGTGCCAGCAGCCCCTGGGACGGATGGACCGATACGCAGTATTTT. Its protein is CASSPWDGWTDTQYF.

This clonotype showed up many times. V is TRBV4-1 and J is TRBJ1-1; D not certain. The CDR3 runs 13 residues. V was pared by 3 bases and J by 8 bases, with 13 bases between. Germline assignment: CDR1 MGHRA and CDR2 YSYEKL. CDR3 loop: CASSHENVAEAFF. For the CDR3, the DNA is TGCGCCAGCAGCCATGAGAACGTCGCGGAAGCTTTCTTT.

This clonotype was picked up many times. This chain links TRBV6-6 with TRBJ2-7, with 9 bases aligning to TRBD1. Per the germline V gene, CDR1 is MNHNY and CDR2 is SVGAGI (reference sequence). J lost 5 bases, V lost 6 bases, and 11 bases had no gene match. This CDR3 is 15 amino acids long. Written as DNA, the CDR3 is TGTGCCAGCAGCCAACCGGGACAGGGAGTTGACGAGCAGTACTTC. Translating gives CASSQPGQGVDEQYF.

The CDR3 nucleotides are TGTGCCAGCAGCTTAAGACGCGGCTACGAGCAGTACTTC. Its protein is CASSLRRGYEQYF. The chain joins TRBV5-6 to TRBJ2-7, with D uncertain. The CDR3 has 13 residues. V was clipped by 2 bases and J by 3 bases, with 9 bases between them. Germline V gives CDR1 SGHDT, CDR2 YYEEEE.

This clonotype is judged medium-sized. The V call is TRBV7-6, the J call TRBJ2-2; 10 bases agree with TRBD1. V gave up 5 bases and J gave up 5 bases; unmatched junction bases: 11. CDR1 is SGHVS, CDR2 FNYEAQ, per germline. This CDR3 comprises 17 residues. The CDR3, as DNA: TGTGCCAGCAGCAACCGGGACAGGGGATTGGGAACCGGGGAGCTGTTTTTT. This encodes CASSNRDRGLGTGELFF.

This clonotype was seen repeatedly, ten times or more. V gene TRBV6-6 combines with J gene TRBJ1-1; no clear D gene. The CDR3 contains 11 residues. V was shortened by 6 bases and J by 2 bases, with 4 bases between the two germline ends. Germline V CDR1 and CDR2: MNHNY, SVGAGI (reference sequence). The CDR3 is CASSINTEAFF. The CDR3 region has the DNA TGTGCCAGCAGCATAAACACTGAAGCTTTCTTT.

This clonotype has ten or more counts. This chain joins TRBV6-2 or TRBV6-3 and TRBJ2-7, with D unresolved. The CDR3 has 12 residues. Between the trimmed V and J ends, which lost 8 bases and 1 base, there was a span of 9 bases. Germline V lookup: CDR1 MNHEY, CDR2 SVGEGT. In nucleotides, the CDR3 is TGTGCCAGCGGGGTACCTTCCTACGAGCAGTACTTC. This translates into CASGVPSYEQYF.

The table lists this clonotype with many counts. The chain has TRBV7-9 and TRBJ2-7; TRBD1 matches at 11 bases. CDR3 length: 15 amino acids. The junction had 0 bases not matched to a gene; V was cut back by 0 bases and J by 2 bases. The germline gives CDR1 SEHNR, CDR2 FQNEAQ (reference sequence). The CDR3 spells CASSLAGQGAYEQYF. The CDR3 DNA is TGTGCCAGCAGCTTAGCGGGACAGGGGGCCTACGAGCAGTACTTC.

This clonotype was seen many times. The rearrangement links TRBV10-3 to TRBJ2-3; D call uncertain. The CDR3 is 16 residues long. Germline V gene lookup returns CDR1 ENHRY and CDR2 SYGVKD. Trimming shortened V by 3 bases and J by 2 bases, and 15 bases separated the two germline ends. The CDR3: CAISDTADPLTDTQYF. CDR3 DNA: TGTGCCATCAGTGACACAGCCGACCCCCTCACAGATACGCAGTATTTT.

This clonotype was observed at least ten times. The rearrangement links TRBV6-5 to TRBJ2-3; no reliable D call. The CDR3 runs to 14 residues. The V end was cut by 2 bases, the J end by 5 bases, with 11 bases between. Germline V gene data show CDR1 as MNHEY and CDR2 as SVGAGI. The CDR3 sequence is CASSYGTRRDTQYF. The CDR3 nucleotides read TGTGCCAGCAGTTACGGAACCCGCCGAGATACGCAGTATTTT.

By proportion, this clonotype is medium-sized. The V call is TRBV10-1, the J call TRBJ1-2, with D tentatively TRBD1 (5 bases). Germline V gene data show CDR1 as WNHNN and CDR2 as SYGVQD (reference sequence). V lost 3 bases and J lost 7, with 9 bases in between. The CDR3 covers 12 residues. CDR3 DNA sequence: TGCGCCAGCAGTGACCAGGGATCTGGCTACACCTTC. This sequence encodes CASSDQGSGYTF.

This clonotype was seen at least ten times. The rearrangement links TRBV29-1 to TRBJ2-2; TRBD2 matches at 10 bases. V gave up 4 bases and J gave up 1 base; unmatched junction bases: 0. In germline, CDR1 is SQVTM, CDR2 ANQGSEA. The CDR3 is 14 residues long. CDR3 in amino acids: CSVASGGNTGELFF. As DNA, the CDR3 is TGCAGCGTTGCTAGCGGGGGGAACACCGGGGAGCTGTTTTTT.

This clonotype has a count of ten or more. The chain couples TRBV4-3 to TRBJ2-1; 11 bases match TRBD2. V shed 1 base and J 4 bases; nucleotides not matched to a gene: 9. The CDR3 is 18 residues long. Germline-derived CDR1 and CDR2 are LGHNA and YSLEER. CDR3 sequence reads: CASSQVSGRLAGYNEQFF. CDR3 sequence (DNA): TGCGCCAGCAGCCAAGTTTCTGGGCGACTAGCGGGATACAATGAGCAGTTCTTC.

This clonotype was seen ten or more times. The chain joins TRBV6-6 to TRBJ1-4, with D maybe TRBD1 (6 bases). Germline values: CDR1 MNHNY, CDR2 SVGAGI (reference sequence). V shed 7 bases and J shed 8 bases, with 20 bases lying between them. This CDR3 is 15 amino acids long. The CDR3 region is CASKTVAGAGEKLFF. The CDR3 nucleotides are TGTGCCAGCAAGACGGTGGCAGGGGCTGGGGAAAAACTGTTTTTT.

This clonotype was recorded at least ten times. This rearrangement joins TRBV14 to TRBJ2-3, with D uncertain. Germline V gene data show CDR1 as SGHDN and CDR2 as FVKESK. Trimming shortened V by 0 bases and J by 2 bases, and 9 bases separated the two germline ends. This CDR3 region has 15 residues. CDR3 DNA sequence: TGTGCCAGCAGCCAAGATGTAGTGAACACAGATACGCAGTATTTT. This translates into CASSQDVVNTDTQYF.

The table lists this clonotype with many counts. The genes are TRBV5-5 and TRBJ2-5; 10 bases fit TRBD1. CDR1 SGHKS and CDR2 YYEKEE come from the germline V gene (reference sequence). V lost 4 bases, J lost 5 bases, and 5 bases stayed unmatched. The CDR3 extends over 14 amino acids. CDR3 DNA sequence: TGTGCCAGCAGCGTTGACAGGGGGCGGGAGACCCAGTACTTC. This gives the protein CASSVDRGRETQYF.

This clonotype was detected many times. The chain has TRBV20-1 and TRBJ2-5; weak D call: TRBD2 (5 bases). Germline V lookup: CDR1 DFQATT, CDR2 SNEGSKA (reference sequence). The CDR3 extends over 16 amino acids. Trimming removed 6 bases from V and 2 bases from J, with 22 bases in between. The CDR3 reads CSATPTSGLLQETQYF. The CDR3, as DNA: TGCAGTGCCACCCCAACATCCGGACTCTTACAAGAGACCCAGTACTTC.

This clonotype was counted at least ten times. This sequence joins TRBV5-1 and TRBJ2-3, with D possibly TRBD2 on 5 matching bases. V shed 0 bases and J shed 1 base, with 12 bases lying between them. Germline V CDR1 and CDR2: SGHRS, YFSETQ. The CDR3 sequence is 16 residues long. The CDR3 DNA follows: TGCGCCAGCAGCTTGGAGGGCAGAGCGGGCACAGATACGCAGTATTTT. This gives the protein CASSLEGRAGTDTQYF.

The CDR3 region is CASNPDRNNEQFF. The CDR3 DNA reads TGTGCCAGCAATCCTGACAGGAACAATGAGCAGTTCTTC. V is TRBV2 and J is TRBJ2-1; tentative D call: TRBD1 (6 bases). The CDR3 sequence is 13 residues long. Trimming shortened V by 7 bases and J by 5 bases, and 12 bases separated the two germline ends. The V gene's germline CDR1 is SNHLY and CDR2 FYNNEI.

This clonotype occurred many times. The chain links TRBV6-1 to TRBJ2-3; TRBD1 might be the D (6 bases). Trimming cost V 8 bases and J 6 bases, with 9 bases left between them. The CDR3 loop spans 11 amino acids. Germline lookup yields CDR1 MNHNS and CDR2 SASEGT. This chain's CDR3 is CASLQGDTQYF. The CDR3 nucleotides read TGTGCCAGCCTCCAGGGGGATACGCAGTATTTT.

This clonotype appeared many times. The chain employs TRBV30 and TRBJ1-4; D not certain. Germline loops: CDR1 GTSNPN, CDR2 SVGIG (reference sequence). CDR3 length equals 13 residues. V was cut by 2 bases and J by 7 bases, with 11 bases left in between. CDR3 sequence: CAWSIGVAEKLFF. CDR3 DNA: TGTGCCTGGAGTATCGGGGTGGCTGAAAAACTGTTTTTT.

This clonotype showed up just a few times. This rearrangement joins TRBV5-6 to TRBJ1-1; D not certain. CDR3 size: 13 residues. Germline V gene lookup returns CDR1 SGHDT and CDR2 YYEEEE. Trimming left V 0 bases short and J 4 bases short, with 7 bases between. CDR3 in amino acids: CASSLVLATEAFF. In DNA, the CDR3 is TGTGCCAGCAGCTTGGTCTTGGCCACTGAAGCTTTCTTT.

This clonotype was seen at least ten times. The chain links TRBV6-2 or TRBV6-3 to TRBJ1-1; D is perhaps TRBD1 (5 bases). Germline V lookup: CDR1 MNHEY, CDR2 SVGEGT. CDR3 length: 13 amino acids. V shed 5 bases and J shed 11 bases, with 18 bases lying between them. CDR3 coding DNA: TGTGCCAGCAGTACCGGGACTTCAACCGGCGCTTTCTTT. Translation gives CASSTGTSTGAFF.

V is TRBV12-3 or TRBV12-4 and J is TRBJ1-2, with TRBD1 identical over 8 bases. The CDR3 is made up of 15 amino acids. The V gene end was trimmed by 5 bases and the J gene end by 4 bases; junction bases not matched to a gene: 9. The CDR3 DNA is TGTGCCAGCAGTCCGGGGGACAGGCAGGGCTATGGCTACACCTTC. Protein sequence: CASSPGDRQGYGYTF.

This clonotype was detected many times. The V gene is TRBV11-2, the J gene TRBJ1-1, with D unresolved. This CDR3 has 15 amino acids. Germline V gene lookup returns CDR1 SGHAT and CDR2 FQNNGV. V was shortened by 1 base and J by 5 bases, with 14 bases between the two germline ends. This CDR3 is CASSLGNGVGTEAFF. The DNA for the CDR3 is TGTGCCAGCAGCTTAGGTAACGGGGTAGGGACTGAAGCTTTCTTT. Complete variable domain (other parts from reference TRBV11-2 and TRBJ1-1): EAGVAQSPRYKIIEKRQSVAFWCNPISGHATLYWYQQILGQGPKLLIQFQNNGVVDDSQLPKDRFSAERLKGVDSTLKIQPAKLEDSAVYLCASSLGNGVGTEAFFGQGTRLTVV.

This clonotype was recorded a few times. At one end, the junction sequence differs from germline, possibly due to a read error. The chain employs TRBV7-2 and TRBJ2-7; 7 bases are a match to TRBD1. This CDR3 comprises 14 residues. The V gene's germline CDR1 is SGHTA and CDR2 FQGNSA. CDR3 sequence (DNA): TGTGTCAGCAGCCCTCAGACAGGGCGGGACGAGCAGTACTTC. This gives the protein CVSSPQTGRDEQYF.

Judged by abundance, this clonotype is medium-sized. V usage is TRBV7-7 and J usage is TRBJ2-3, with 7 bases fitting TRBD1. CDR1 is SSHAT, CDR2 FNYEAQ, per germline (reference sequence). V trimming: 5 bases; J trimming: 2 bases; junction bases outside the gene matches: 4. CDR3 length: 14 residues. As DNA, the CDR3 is TGTGCCAGCAGCCAGGGACAGTTCACAGATACGCAGTATTTT. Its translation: CASSQGQFTDTQYF.